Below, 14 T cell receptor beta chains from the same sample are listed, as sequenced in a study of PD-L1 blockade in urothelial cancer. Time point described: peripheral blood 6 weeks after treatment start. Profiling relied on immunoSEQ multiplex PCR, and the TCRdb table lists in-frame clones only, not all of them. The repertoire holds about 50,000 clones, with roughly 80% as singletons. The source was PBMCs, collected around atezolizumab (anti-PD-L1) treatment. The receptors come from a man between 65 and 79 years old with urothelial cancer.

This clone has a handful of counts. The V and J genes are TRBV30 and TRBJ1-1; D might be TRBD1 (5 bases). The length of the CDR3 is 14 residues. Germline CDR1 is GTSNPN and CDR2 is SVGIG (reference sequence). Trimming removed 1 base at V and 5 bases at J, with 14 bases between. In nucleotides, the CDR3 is TGTGCCTGGAGTGCGGGACTCTTGAGGACTGAAGCTTTCTTT. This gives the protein CAWSAGLLRTEAFF.

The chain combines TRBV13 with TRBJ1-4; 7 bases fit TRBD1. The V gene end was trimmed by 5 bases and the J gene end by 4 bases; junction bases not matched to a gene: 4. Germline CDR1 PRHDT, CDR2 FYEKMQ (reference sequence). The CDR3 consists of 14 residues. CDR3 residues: CASSIGQDNEKLFF. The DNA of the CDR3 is TGTGCCAGCAGCATCGGACAGGATAATGAAAAACTGTTTTTT.

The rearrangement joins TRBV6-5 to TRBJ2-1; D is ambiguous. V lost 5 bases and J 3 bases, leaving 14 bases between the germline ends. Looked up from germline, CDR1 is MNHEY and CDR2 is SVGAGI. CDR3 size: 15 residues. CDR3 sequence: CASSRPQVNYNEQFF. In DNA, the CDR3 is TGTGCCAGCAGTCGCCCACAAGTTAACTACAATGAGCAGTTCTTC.

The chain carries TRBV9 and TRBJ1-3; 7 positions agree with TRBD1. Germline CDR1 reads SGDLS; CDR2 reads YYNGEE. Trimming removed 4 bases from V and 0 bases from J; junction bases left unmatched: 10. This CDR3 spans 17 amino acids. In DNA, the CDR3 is TGTGCCAGCAGCTCAAGGACAGGCCAGTTCTCTGGAAACACCATATATTTT. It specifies CASSSRTGQFSGNTIYF.

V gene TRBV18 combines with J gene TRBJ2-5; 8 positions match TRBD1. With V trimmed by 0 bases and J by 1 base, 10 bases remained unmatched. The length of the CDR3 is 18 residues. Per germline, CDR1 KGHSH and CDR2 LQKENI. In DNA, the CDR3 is TGTGCCAGCTCACCACCTAGTGTGGGACAGGCCACCCAAGAGACCCAGTACTTC. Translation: CASSPPSVGQATQETQYF.

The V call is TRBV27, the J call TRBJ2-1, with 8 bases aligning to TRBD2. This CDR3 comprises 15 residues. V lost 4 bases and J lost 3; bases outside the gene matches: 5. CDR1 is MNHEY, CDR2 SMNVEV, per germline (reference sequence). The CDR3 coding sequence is TGTGCCAGCAGTTCCCCGGGACTAGGCTACAATGAGCAGTTCTTC. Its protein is CASSSPGLGYNEQFF.

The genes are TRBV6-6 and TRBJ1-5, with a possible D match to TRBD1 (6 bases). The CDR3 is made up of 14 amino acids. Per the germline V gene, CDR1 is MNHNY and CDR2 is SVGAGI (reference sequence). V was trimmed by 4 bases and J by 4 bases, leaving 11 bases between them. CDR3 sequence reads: CASSLGQFNQPQHF. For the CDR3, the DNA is TGTGCCAGCAGTTTGGGACAATTTAATCAGCCCCAGCATTTT.

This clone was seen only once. In nucleotides, the CDR3 is TGTGCCAGCAGTCCATGGACAGGGGGGATCACTGAAGCTTTCTTT. Protein: CASSPWTGGITEAFF. The J gene is TRBJ1-1, the V gene TRBV27; TRBD1 matches at 10 bases. Germline CDR1 MNHEY, CDR2 SMNVEV (reference sequence). V gave up 5 bases and J gave up 4 bases; unmatched junction bases: 7. This CDR3 has 15 residues.

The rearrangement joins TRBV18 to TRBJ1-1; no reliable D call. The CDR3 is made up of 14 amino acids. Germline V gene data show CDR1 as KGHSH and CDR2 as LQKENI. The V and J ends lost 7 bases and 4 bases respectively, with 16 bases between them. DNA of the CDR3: TGTGCCAGCTTTCTGGGCAGCGAGGGCACTGAAGCTTTCTTT. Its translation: CASFLGSEGTEAFF.

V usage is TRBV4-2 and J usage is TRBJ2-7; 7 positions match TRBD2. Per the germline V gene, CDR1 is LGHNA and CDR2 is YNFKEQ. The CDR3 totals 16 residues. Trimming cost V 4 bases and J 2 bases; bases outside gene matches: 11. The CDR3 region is CASSRNLNGRPYEQYF. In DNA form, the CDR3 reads TGTGCCAGCAGCCGGAACTTAAACGGGAGGCCCTACGAGCAGTACTTC.

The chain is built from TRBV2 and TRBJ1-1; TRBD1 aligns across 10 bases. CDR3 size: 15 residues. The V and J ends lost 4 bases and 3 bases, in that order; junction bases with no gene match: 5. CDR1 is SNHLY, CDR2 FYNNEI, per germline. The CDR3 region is CASSVGQGGYTEAFF. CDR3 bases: TGTGCCAGCAGTGTCGGACAGGGGGGATACACTGAAGCTTTCTTT.

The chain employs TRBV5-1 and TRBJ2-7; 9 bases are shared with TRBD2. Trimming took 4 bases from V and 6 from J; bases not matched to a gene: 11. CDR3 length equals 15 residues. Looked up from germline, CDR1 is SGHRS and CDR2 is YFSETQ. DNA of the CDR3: TGCGCCAGCAGCCCGCCGGCGGGGGGGGGCCGCGAGCAGTACTTC. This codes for CASSPPAGGGREQYF.

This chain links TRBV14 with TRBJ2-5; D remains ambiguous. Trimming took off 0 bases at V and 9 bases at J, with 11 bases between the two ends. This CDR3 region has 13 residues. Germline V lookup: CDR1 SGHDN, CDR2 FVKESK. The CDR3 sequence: CASSQDLGEAQYF. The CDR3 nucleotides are TGTGCCAGCAGCCAAGATCTGGGTGAGGCCCAGTACTTC.

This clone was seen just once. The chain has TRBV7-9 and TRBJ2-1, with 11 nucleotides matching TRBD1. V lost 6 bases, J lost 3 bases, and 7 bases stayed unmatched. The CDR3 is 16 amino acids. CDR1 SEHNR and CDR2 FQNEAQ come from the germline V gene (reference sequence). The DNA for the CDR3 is TGTGCCAGCAGTCCACCCGGGACAGGGGGCTACAATGAGCAGTTCTTC. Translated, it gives CASSPPGTGGYNEQFF.